This T cell receptor (beta chain) was captured by sequencing in a study of blood T cell dynamics during melanoma immunotherapy. Study-wide background: First-line therapy was either pembrolizumab or nivolumab with ipilimumab for metastatic melanoma. Whole-study findings and limits: The most clonal sorted CD8+ subset, immune-effector cells, was closest to cell-free DNA CDR3 sequences.

V was clipped by 5 bases and J by 7 bases, with 12 bases between them. The CDR3 contains 12 residues. From germline, CDR1 is MGHDK and CDR2 SYGVNS. To note about this clone: Its antigen is unknown.

Sequenced by immunoSEQ multiplex PCR; TCRdb stores in-frame clones only, minus some. The table lists 13,000 or so clones, about 92% of them singletons. Described time point: pre-treatment baseline. Samples come from before therapy and from week 3 after the first blockade cycle. No patient had earlier systemic cancer treatment, concurrent immunosuppressants, or another active cancer. This TCR derives from a human donor with melanoma. The material sequenced was effector memory CD8+ T cells from blood, taken from a patient treated with checkpoint blockade. The chain links TRBV25-1 to TRBJ2-7; D gene uncertain. The CDR3 is CASSPASGEQYF. In nucleotides, the CDR3 is TGTGCCAGCAGTCCGGCGTCTGGGGAGCAGTACTTC.